This TCR beta chain is drawn from a study of T cells in localized non-small cell lung cancer. The method was immunoSEQ multiplex PCR; TCRdb's version includes in-frame clones alone and lacks a portion of them. The data hold roughly 25,000 clones, with less than 95% observed a single time. The CDR3 is made up of 17 amino acids. Germline V gene data show CDR1 as SEHNR and CDR2 as FQNEAQ (reference sequence). Trimming took 8 bases from V and 0 from J; bases not matched to a gene: 13. The sample was peripheral blood, taken before any cancer treatment. The origin of this receptor is a woman aged 35 to 70 with stage I lung adenocarcinoma. This chain uses TRBV7-9 with TRBJ2-1; 7 bases are a match to TRBD2. CDR3 sequence: CASVKLAASGSYNEQFF. CDR3 DNA: TGTGCCAGCGTTAAGTTGGCCGCTAGCGGCTCCTACAATGAGCAGTTCTTC.